This TCR beta chain was captured in a study of blood T cell repertoires in COVID-19. Study summary: Sites in the United States, Italy and Spain provided acute and convalescent COVID-19 samples. In each case, the material was cDNA or gDNA derived from T cells, B-cell-depleted T cells, or PBMCs.

Trimming took 2 bases from V and 1 from J; bases not matched to a gene: 13. The CDR3 consists of 18 residues. Germline values: CDR1 SGHRS, CDR2 YFSETQ. Under the authors' procedure: Scientists estimated how many nucleated cells there were by amplifying reference gene primers. Clones were sequenced by immunoSEQ multiplex PCR, and TCRdb holds only the in-frame ones, with some missing. V and J calls and clone size are copied from that table; D and trimming were computed from the DNA. Counted here are around 250,000 clones, roughly nine tenths occurring once; the ten biggest clones make up around 6.5%. The clonotype originates from a man between 60 and 70 years old with acute or convalescent COVID-19. The V gene is TRBV5-1, the J gene TRBJ1-1; 8 bases are a match to TRBD1. The source material was peripheral blood. The CDR3 spells CASSLQGQALGGNTEAFF. The CDR3 bases are TGCGCCAGCAGCTTACAGGGACAGGCCCTAGGAGGGAACACTGAAGCTTTCTTT.